This T cell receptor (beta chain) stems from a study of cytomegalovirus exposure and HLA in healthy donors (dated by TCRdb to about 2017). With regard to the full study: According to a later analysis, the 120 or so validation repertoires were produced on the same platform as the roughly 720 repertoires of the first cohort. The study aimed to test whether cataloging public T cell receptors could reveal signatures of past pathogen exposure. To predict cytomegalovirus infection status, the study brought together high-throughput TCR immunosequencing, statistical association of individual TCRs with disease status, and machine learning. In addition to the first cohort of around 670 subjects, a separate validation cohort of 130 or so different subjects was used. What the study reported, not specific to this receptor: In both the original and validation cohorts, the classifier was reported to diagnose cytomegalovirus status with high specificity and sensitivity. Three of the identified cytomegalovirus-associated TCR beta chains were confirmed in vitro to be specific for cytomegalovirus antigens. A later analysis lacked HLA typing for the validation cohort, so it scored co-occurrence in that cohort across all 110 or so repertoires. The authors suggested that the approach could potentially be extended to other disease states and immunological phenotypes. The study gave a list of 150 to 200 TCR beta chains associated with cytomegalovirus. In a later analysis, TCRs clustered in the first cohort were found to also tend to co-occur in the approximately 120 validation repertoires, with around 94% of cluster scores above 0. Most TCR sequences were observed very rarely across donors, whereas some public TCRs were present in many individuals.

The library was made by the immunoSEQ multiplex PCR assay. The authors' pipeline ran thus. To diagnose cytomegalovirus status from the catalog of TCR beta chain sequences, a statistical classification framework was built. As stored in TCRdb, this immuneACCESS dataset retains in-frame rearrangements with V and J assigned. A fraction of the clones does not appear; measured against another copy, unresolved V genes explain less than half of the discrepancy, and the remainder lacks a known reason. That table is the source of V, J and clone size, and D and trimming were worked out from the DNA. The sample records about 160,000 clones, over 85% of which are singletons. The ten top clones hold 4% to 5% of the sample. The cysteine opens and the phenylalanine closes a CDR3 of 14 amino acids. The kept DNA is CDR3 alone, 42 bases in frame from the first base. The germline V gene specifies MNHEY as CDR1 and SVGAGI as CDR2. Trimming removed 6 bases from V and 0 bases from J, leaving 12 bases between the germline ends.

Donors formed part of the validation cohort, which comprised 95 to 150 subjects and was distinct from the first cohort of 550 to 850 subjects. Concerning this clone itself: Its target antigen remains unknown. No much larger clone exists at a distance of one base, and base qualities are not known.

The V gene is TRBV6-5 and the J gene is TRBJ2-7; the D gene lacks a confident call. This TCR derives from a man between 18 and 35 years old in good health and CMV-seropositive. The sequenced material came from PBMCs. The nucleotides read TGTGCCAGCAGCTTGGGCCTAAACTCCTACGAGCAGTACTTC. Its translation reads: CASSLGLNSYEQYF.